These 15 T cell receptor beta chains were sequenced from one sample in a study of cytomegalovirus exposure and HLA in healthy donors listed by TCRdb under 2017. Libraries came from the immunoSEQ multiplex PCR assay. The multiplex PCR relied on a mix of 60 forward primers for TCR Vbeta segments and 13 reverse primers for TCR Jbeta segments. Sourced from immuneACCESS, this table was stored by TCRdb with only in-frame sequences that have V and J called. A share of the clones is absent; for the studies checked, an unresolved V gene accounts for under half, and the remainder has no known explanation. In all, the sample holds 140,000 or so clones, and less than 9.5% of those were seen once. The leading ten clones occupy approximately 2% of the sample. Sequenced input: PBMCs. The receptors come from a male donor in good health and CMV-seronegative.

For this clone: The same CDR3 is also encoded by other DNA sequences in this sample. The chain uses TRBV6-5 and TRBJ1-1; 10 nucleotides align to TRBD1. CDR3 length: 15 residues. Trimming at V came to 2 bases and at J to 5 bases, leaving 5 bases not matched to a gene. Germline-derived CDR1 and CDR2 are MNHEY and SVGAGI. The CDR3 is CASSYRTGGGTEAFF. The CDR3, as DNA: TGTGCCAGCAGTTACCGGACAGGGGGGGGGACTGAAGCTTTCTTT.

This clone showed up just a few times. The rearrangement links TRBV7-6 to TRBJ2-7, with D possibly TRBD1 on 5 matching bases. Trimming took off 3 bases at V and 5 bases at J, with 14 bases between the two ends. Per germline, CDR1 SGHVS and CDR2 FNYEAQ. There are 14 residues in the CDR3. The CDR3 coding sequence is TGTGCCAGCAGCTTTAGTCAGGGTAGCAACGAGCAGTACTTC. It yields the protein CASSFSQGSNEQYF.

The sample holds a few counts of this clone. This chain links TRBV9 with TRBJ1-4; 7 bases fit TRBD1. J was trimmed by 3 bases and V by 4 bases; bases with no gene match: 6. Germline CDR1 and CDR2: SGDLS and YYNGEE. This CDR3 is built from 15 residues. The CDR3 nucleotides are TGTGCCAGCAGCTTCCAACAGGGGTCTAATGAAAAACTGTTTTTT. Protein: CASSFQQGSNEKLFF.

In this sample, this clone turned up a few times. Additional DNA sequences in this sample encode the identical CDR3. The chain combines TRBV28 with TRBJ1-5, with no clear D. Trimming pared 2 bases from V and 6 bases from J, leaving 5 bases between. Germline-derived CDR1 and CDR2 are MDHEN and SYDVKM. The CDR3 sequence is 12 residues long. Written as DNA, the CDR3 is TGTGCCAGCAGTTTAACGGGTCAGCCCCAGCATTTT. This codes for CASSLTGQPQHF. Filled out from reference TRBV28 and TRBJ1-5, the complete variable domain reads DVKVTQSSRYLVKRTGEKVFLECVQDMDHENMFWYRQDPGLGLRLIYFSYDVKMKEKGDIPEGYSVSREKKERFSLILESASTNQTSMYLCASSLTGQPQHFGDGTRLSIL.

The chain joins TRBV15 to TRBJ1-2; the match to TRBD1 covers 9 bases. CDR3 size: 16 residues. V was clipped by 1 base and J by 7 bases; unmatched bases: 10. Germline CDR1 LNHNV, CDR2 YYDKDF (reference sequence). This CDR3 reads CATSRVGTGNEAGYTF. The CDR3 DNA follows: TGTGCCACCAGCAGAGTAGGGACAGGGAACGAGGCTGGCTACACCTTC.

This clone was counted a few times. The V gene is TRBV5-5, the J gene TRBJ2-7, with D possibly TRBD2 on 6 matching bases. Trimming took off 2 bases at V and 0 bases at J, with 9 bases between the two ends. There are 14 residues in the CDR3. Germline V lookup: CDR1 SGHKS, CDR2 YYEKEE (reference sequence). In DNA, the CDR3 is TGTGCCAGCAGCTTACGGGAGAACTCCTACGAGCAGTACTTC. It yields the protein CASSLRENSYEQYF.

This clone was detected a few times. V usage is TRBV5-1 and J usage is TRBJ2-2, with 9 bases identical to TRBD1. In germline, CDR1 is SGHRS, CDR2 YFSETQ. This CDR3 has 15 residues. Trimming took 3 bases from V and 5 from J; bases not matched to a gene: 5. CDR3 region: CASSSDRGGTGELFF. The CDR3 coding sequence is TGCGCCAGCAGCTCGGACAGGGGAGGAACCGGGGAGCTGTTTTTT.

This clone was found a few times. The rearrangement links TRBV28 to TRBJ1-1; 7 bases align to TRBD1. From germline, CDR1 is MDHEN and CDR2 SYDVKM. This CDR3 spans 12 amino acids. V dropped 5 bases and J dropped 11; count of bases not matched to a gene: 8. In DNA, the CDR3 is TGTGCCAGCAGTCCCAGGGGGACTAGGGCTTTCTTT. Encoded protein: CASSPRGTRAFF.

This clone occurred a few times. This sequence joins TRBV5-1 and TRBJ1-4, with D unclear. V dropped 3 bases and J dropped 6 bases, with 15 bases sitting between them. Germline V gene lookup returns CDR1 SGHRS and CDR2 YFSETQ. The CDR3 contains 15 residues. Written as DNA, the CDR3 is TGCGCCAGCAGCTCCTGGACCGAGGGCGATGAAAAACTGTTTTTT. This codes for CASSSWTEGDEKLFF.

This clone was observed a few times. The V gene is TRBV9, the J gene TRBJ1-4; 8 bases fit TRBD1. Losses at the gene ends were 3 bases for V and 0 bases for J; bases not matched to a gene: 1. The CDR3 sequence is 15 residues long. Germline V lookup: CDR1 SGDLS, CDR2 YYNGEE. The CDR3 DNA sequence: TGTGCCAGCAGCGAGGGACAGGCAACTAATGAAAAACTGTTTTTT. As protein: CASSEGQATNEKLFF.

This chain links TRBV5-1 with TRBJ2-3, with 10 bases lining up with TRBD1. Germline loops: CDR1 SGHRS, CDR2 YFSETQ. The CDR3 is made up of 15 amino acids. The junction had 4 bases not matched to a gene; V was cut back by 3 bases and J by 3 bases. The CDR3 spells CASSWGTGVTDTQYF. In nucleotides, the CDR3 is TGCGCCAGCAGCTGGGGGACAGGGGTGACAGATACGCAGTATTTT.

CDR3 nucleotides: TGTGCCAGCAGCCCCCGACTACAGGGGTCTTACAATGAGCAGTTCTTC. Protein product: CASSPRLQGSYNEQFF. The chain couples TRBV7-9 to TRBJ2-1; 7 nucleotides agree with TRBD1. This CDR3 is 16 amino acids long. After removal of 5 bases from V and 4 bases from J, the junction contained 11 bases not matched to a gene. The germline CDR1 and CDR2 sequences are SEHNR and FQNEAQ (reference sequence).

The chain has TRBV4-1 and TRBJ2-1; D might be TRBD1 (5 bases). The ends were cut back, 1 base at V and 4 bases at J, with 11 bases in the middle. The CDR3 runs to 15 residues. Germline V gene sequence: CDR1 MGHRA, CDR2 YSYEKL. Here the CDR3 reads CASSQGSPGYNEQFF. In DNA, the CDR3 is TGCGCCAGCAGCCAAGGGTCCCCAGGGTACAATGAGCAGTTCTTC.

This clone was observed a handful of times. The V call is TRBV27, the J call TRBJ2-7; TRBD1 matches 8 bases. The germline CDR1 and CDR2 sequences are MNHEY and SMNVEV (reference sequence). The ends lost 2 bases at V and 2 bases at J; junction bases unmatched: 2. The CDR3 is 14 amino acids. In nucleotides, the CDR3 is TGTGCCAGCAGTTTAAACAGGGGGGCCTACGAGCAGTACTTC. Translation: CASSLNRGAYEQYF.

V gene TRBV28 combines with J gene TRBJ1-1; tentatively, D is TRBD1 (5 bases). CDR3 size: 11 residues. With 3 bases removed from V and 11 bases from J, the gap between germline ends came to 10 bases. Germline CDR1 is MDHEN and CDR2 is SYDVKM. The DNA of the CDR3 is TGTGCCAGCAGTTTGGGGGGGGAGGCTTTCTTT. It is translated as CASSLGGEAFF.